Listed here is a single T cell receptor (beta chain). A much larger clone lies a single base off, so this may be a read error. Given the absence of the conserved phenylalanine or tryptophan at the CDR3 end, a read error is likely. The limits of the CDR3 on the DNA are not certain, so only TCRdb's listed CDR3 is given. These data originate in a study of low-dose radiotherapy and immunotherapy resistance in tumors. On the study more broadly: The patients were given nivolumab 240 mg every two weeks and ipilimumab 1 mg/kg every six weeks, through an intravenous route.

Both TCRalpha and TCRbeta chains were reverse transcribed with V-gene-specific primers. The authors ran 20 PCR cycles to amplify TCRs with a constant-region primer and V-primer adapter. TCRdb reprocessed the reads via MiXCR and lists one record per CDR3 protein. The profile shows some 94,000 distinct CDR3 sequences, around 20% of them singletons. Time point described: after trial treatment. Described treatment: LDRT plus nivolumab, ipilimumab, low-dose cyclophosphamide and aspirin (RACIN trial). Nivolumab, ipilimumab, aspirin, low-dose cyclophosphamide and low-dose radiotherapy were all administered to the donors. Solid tumors that lacked tumor-infiltrating lymphocytes and were advanced were present in eligible patients. Inclusive of both ends, the CDR3 amounts to 16 amino acids. Germline loops: CDR1 MGHRA, CDR2 YSYEKL.

The chain employs TRBV4-1 and TRBJ2-7; the table names TRBD1, a call not compared with the DNA. This TCR was recovered from a female donor with ovarian cancer. Sequenced material: PBMCs, taken after low-dose radiotherapy plus immunotherapy. The CDR3: CASSQALSGRPYGMYS.